The rows below give T cell receptor beta chains drawn from one sample of a study of blood T cell repertoires in COVID-19. Produced via immunoSEQ multiplex PCR; TCRdb's table is partial and in-frame only. The top ten hold 3% to 4.5% of the sample, which has hundreds of thousands of clones, approximately 81% seen once. What was sequenced was peripheral blood. The receptors were gathered from a woman between 18 and 29 years old with acute or convalescent COVID-19. Each CDR3 is given with its conserved first and last residue. Fields, in order: J gene, clone size, V gene, D gene, CDR3 DNA, CDR3 protein. D genes are given only for firm matches. Clone size, where shown, is once, few, many, or a class for clones that have expanded.

>TRBJ2-5|.|TRBV9|TRBD2
TGTGCCAGCAGCTCGACCTCCGGGACTAGCTACGAGACCCAGTACTTC
CASSSTSGTSYETQYF
>TRBJ2-1|.|TRBV5-1|.
TGCGCCAGCAGCTGGCAGGGAAAAGGCCAGTTCTTC
CASSWQGKGQFF
>TRBJ1-6|.|TRBV4-1|TRBD1
TGCGCCAGCAGCCAACCAAAAGGACAGGGTAGTTCAAATTCACCCCTCCACTTT
CASSQPKGQGSSNSPLHF
>TRBJ1-2|.|TRBV29-1|TRBD1
TGCAGCGTTGGTGGAGGGGGCATTGAAAATGGCTACACCTTC
CSVGGGGIENGYTF
>TRBJ2-3|.|TRBV29-1|TRBD2
TGCAGCGTTGATTCTAGCGGGGGGCTAAGCACAGATACGCAGTATTTT
CSVDSSGGLSTDTQYF
>TRBJ1-6|.|TRBV19|.
TGTGCCAGTAGGTTGGACAGCTCCTATAATTCACCCCTCCACTTT
CASRLDSSYNSPLHF
>TRBJ1-2|.|TRBV27|TRBD1
TGTGCCAGCAAATCCGACAGGGCTGACTATGGCTACACCTTC
CASKSDRADYGYTF
>TRBJ2-7|.|TRBV29-1|TRBD1
TGCAGCGGCTCGGGACAGGGGATCTACGAGCAGTACTTC
CSGSGQGIYEQYF
>TRBJ1-1|.|TRBV27|TRBD1
TGTGCCAGCAGTTTAGAAGGGACAGCGAACACTGAAGCTTTCTTT
CASSLEGTANTEAFF
>TRBJ1-4|once|TRBV6-5|.
TGTGCCAGCAGTCAGACGGGAACAACTAATGAAAAACTGTTTTTT
CASSQTGTTNEKLFF
>TRBJ2-2|.|TRBV5-1|.
TGCGCCAGCAGCAGGAGCACTCCGGACACCGGGGAGCTGTTTTTT
CASSRSTPDTGELFF
>TRBJ2-3|.|TRBV24-1|TRBD1
TGTGCCACCAAAGGGACAGGGGAGGGAGATACGCAGTATTTT
CATKGTGEGDTQYF
>TRBJ2-7|few|TRBV10-3|TRBD2
TGTGCCATCAGTGACAGCGGGACTAGCGGGAGCTACGAGCAGTACTTC
CAISDSGTSGSYEQYF
>TRBJ1-1|.|TRBV15|TRBD1
TGTGCCACCAGCACGGACAGGGGCAGGACTGAAGCTTTCTTT
CATSTDRGRTEAFF
>TRBJ2-1|.|TRBV7-2|.
TGTGCCAGCAGCTTAGGCGTCCGGTTGAGCTCCTACAATGAGCAGTTCTTC
CASSLGVRLSSYNEQFF
>TRBJ1-6|.|TRBV11-2|.
TGTGCCAGCAGCTTATCTCTCAATTCACCCCTCCACTTT
CASSLSLNSPLHF
>TRBJ2-1|.|TRBV28|TRBD1
TGTGCCAGCAGTAAGGACAGGGGGCGCGACAATGAGCAGTTCTTC
CASSKDRGRDNEQFF